This note documents a single TCR beta chain sequence. Its antigen is not identified. 60 Vbeta and 13 Jbeta primers were used in PCR. Clones were read by immunoSEQ multiplex PCR, and TCRdb kept only the in-frame ones, dropping some. This sample has 80,000 to 100,000 clones, with over 55% found just once. This record belongs to a study of cytomegalovirus exposure and HLA in healthy donors. Broader study findings: Later analysis identified a missense DCLRE1C variant that was linked to TCR beta V- and J-gene trimming. Most subjects had HLA-A and HLA-B alleles reportedly predicted accurately by TCR beta sequences. TCR beta V segments were, for the most part, productive about 87% or about 30% of the time in an earlier analysis. Analysis performed later found roughly 17,000 TCR beta sequences associated with HLA alleles at 0.05 false discovery rate.

This CDR3 comprises 15 residues. V lost 5 bases, J lost 7 bases, and 15 bases lay in between. The germline V gene encodes CDR1 MNHEY and CDR2 SMNVEV (reference sequence). The source material was PBMCs. The chain combines TRBV27 with TRBJ1-6; possible D gene TRBD1, 5 bases. This clonotype originated in a woman aged 18-35 years in good health and CMV-seropositive. CDR3 DNA: TGTGCCAGCAGTCCGCTCAGGGAGGTGAATTCACCCCTCCACTTT. It yields the protein CASSPLREVNSPLHF.